The TCR beta chain described here comes from a study of shared clonotypes between healthy human individuals. Sequenced by immunoSEQ multiplex PCR; TCRdb stores in-frame clones only, minus some. In the table there are hundreds of thousands of clones, more than 95% of which are singletons. The naive CD8 subset, CD45RO-negative cells positively selected for CCR7, excluded terminally differentiated effector memory CD45RA+ cells. Points on this clone: The sample contains more than one DNA sequence encoding this CDR3.

There are 13 residues in the CDR3. V was clipped by 5 bases and J by 2 bases; unmatched bases: 3. Germline CDR1 SNHLY, CDR2 FYNNEI. The source of this sequence is a man aged 25-45 years in good health. The sample was naive CD8+ T cells sorted from blood. This rearrangement joins TRBV2 to TRBJ2-7, with 7 bases lining up with TRBD2. The CDR3 is CASSPGLTYEQYF. Here the CDR3 DNA reads TGTGCCAGCAGTCCGGGACTAACCTACGAGCAGTACTTC.